Listed here are 9 T cell receptor beta chains from one sample, sequenced in a study of blood T cell repertoires in COVID-19. The repertoire was sequenced with immunoSEQ multiplex PCR; TCRdb's copy has only in-frame clones and lacks some. The data contain 300,000 to 500,000 clones, 70% to 90% of them singletons. The material sequenced was PBMCs or T cells enriched from blood (not recorded which). These receptor sequences come from a woman in her thirties with acute COVID-19.

J is TRBJ2-1 and V is TRBV7-3, with 14 positions matching TRBD2. Trimming removed 5 bases from V and 9 bases from J; junction bases left unmatched: 9. The CDR3 length is 16 residues. The germline CDR1 and CDR2 sequences are SGHTA and FQGTGA. The CDR3 DNA reads TGTGCCAGCAGCCACAATGGACTAGCGGGGGGAGGTGAGCAGTTCTTC. Protein sequence: CASSHNGLAGGGEQFF.

The DNA of the CDR3 is TGCGCCAGCAGCTTGTGGCTAGCTCTCACAGATACGCAGTATTTT. Its translation is CASSLWLALTDTQYF. The rearrangement joins TRBV5-1 to TRBJ2-3, with a weak D call TRBD2 (5 bases). The CDR3 contains 15 residues. The germline V gene encodes CDR1 SGHRS and CDR2 YFSETQ. V was cut by 1 base and J by 2 bases, with 11 bases left in between.

About this clone: In the same sample, other DNA sequences code for this CDR3. The CDR3 nucleotides are TGCAGTGCTAGCCAGGGAGAGACCCAGTACTTC. This encodes CSASQGETQYF. The V gene is TRBV20-1, the J gene TRBJ2-5; tentatively, D is TRBD1 (5 bases). Trimming shortened V by 3 bases and J by 4 bases, and 6 bases separated the two germline ends. Germline values: CDR1 DFQATT, CDR2 SNEGSKA (reference sequence). This CDR3 comprises 11 residues.

The chain combines TRBV27 with TRBJ2-3, with 13 bases fitting TRBD2. Trimming at V came to 5 bases and at J to 4 bases, leaving 9 bases not matched to a gene. The CDR3 extends over 17 amino acids. CDR1 and CDR2 (germline): MNHEY, SMNVEV (reference sequence). As DNA, the CDR3 is TGTGCCAGCAGTACCCTCATACTAGCGGGGGGGCCAGATACGCAGTATTTT. Translating it yields CASSTLILAGGPDTQYF.

This chain connects TRBV6-2 or TRBV6-3 to TRBJ2-7; TRBD1 matches at 11 bases. V was pared by 2 bases and J by 3 bases, with 3 bases of the junction left unmatched. Germline V gives CDR1 MNHEY, CDR2 SVGEGT. The CDR3 extends over 15 amino acids. The CDR3 coding sequence is TGTGCCAGCAGTTACCGAGGGACAGGGGGCTACGAGCAGTACTTC. Encoded protein: CASSYRGTGGYEQYF.

The CDR3 loop is CASRDRGEGYTF. CDR3 coding DNA: TGTGCCAGCAGAGACAGGGGCGAAGGCTACACCTTC. The chain links TRBV2 to TRBJ1-2; the match to TRBD1 covers 8 bases. The ends lost 6 bases at V and 8 bases at J; junction bases unmatched: 5. The CDR3 contains 12 residues. CDR1 and CDR2 (germline): SNHLY, FYNNEI.

The gene calls are TRBV19 and TRBJ1-2; perhaps TRBD1 as D (6 bases). In germline, CDR1 is LNHDA, CDR2 SQIVND (reference sequence). This CDR3 is built from 14 residues. V shed 5 bases and J shed 4 bases, with 14 bases lying between them. The CDR3 nucleotides are TGTGCCAGTAGTTGGGACAAATCTCCCTATGGCTACACCTTC. Translating gives CASSWDKSPYGYTF.

The CDR3 loop is CASSQGGMNTEAFF. The CDR3 DNA reads TGCGCCAGCAGCCAAGGGGGCATGAACACTGAAGCTTTCTTT. The rearrangement links TRBV4-3 to TRBJ1-1, with D tentatively TRBD1 (5 bases). The CDR3 consists of 14 residues. V was trimmed by 1 base and J by 0 bases, leaving 6 bases between them. Germline V gives CDR1 LGHNA, CDR2 YSLEER.

J is TRBJ2-3 and V is TRBV3-1 (or the pseudogene TRBV3-2); 12 bases fit TRBD2. Germline V gives CDR1 LGHDT, CDR2 YNNKEL (reference sequence). This CDR3 region has 17 residues. With V trimmed by 0 bases and J by 8 bases, 9 bases remained unmatched. The CDR3 DNA reads TGTGCCAGCAGCCAAGACCCTAGCGGGGGGGCATTTGGTACGCAGTATTTT. Amino acids: CASSQDPSGGAFGTQYF.